These 10 T cell receptor beta chains share one sample of origin, sequenced in a study of T cells expressing NK-cell markers. TCRdb reprocessed the 5' RACE reads and reports one entry per CDR3 protein, with no DNA. This sample's table reports over 350,000 distinct CDR3 sequences. Sequencing was done on a sample of blood T cells: a sorted CD56 or NKG2C T cell subset, CD4+ or CD8+ T cells, or bulk PBMC T cells (not recorded which). These receptors were taken from a woman in her fifties or sixties in good health.

The CDR3 here is CASSYGQANTEAFF. This chain links TRBV6-5 with TRBJ1-1. The germline V gene has CDR1 MNHEY and CDR2 SVGAGI. The CDR3 contains 14 residues.

V and J are TRBV6-5 and TRBJ2-7; without DNA, the TCRdb call of TRBD1 cannot be checked. Germline CDR1 is MNHEY and CDR2 is SVGAGI. The CDR3 is 17 residues long. The CDR3 is CASSLGLPDRDPYEQYF.

The chain joins TRBV7-6 to TRBJ2-1; TCRdb designates TRBD2, a call that cannot be tested without DNA. Germline assignment: CDR1 SGHVS and CDR2 FNYEAQ. CDR3 length: 15 residues. CDR3 in amino acids: CASSLDSRGYNEQFF.

This chain uses TRBV5-1 with TRBJ2-7; the D call from TCRdb, TRBD2, cannot be confirmed without DNA. The CDR3 loop spans 14 amino acids. Germline V gene lookup returns CDR1 SGHRS and CDR2 YFSETQ. The CDR3 loop is CASSLAASGNEQYF.

This sequence joins TRBV12-3 or TRBV12-4 and TRBJ1-5; the D gene TCRdb calls, TRBD1, cannot be checked with no DNA. The CDR3 sequence is 15 residues long. Here the CDR3 reads CASSLRAGAGQPQHF.

The genes are TRBV24-1 and TRBJ2-1. The CDR3 is 15 amino acids. Per the germline V gene, CDR1 is KGHDR and CDR2 is SFDVKD. CDR3 region: CATSGKGSSYNEQFF.

This chain links TRBV10-3 with TRBJ2-1; the D call from TCRdb, TRBD1, cannot be confirmed without DNA. This CDR3 region has 14 residues. CDR1 ENHRY and CDR2 SYGVKD come from the germline V gene. The CDR3 is CATTVSALGNEQFF.

The chain carries TRBV4-1 and TRBJ2-3; the TRBD2 assignment by TCRdb is unverifiable without DNA. The CDR3 has 16 residues. Looked up from germline, CDR1 is MGHRA and CDR2 is YSYEKL. The CDR3 spells CASSHGLAGVADTQYF.

The V gene is TRBV12-3 or TRBV12-4, the J gene TRBJ1-2. This CDR3 comprises 13 residues. Here the CDR3 reads CASSYDSGYGYTF.

The V call is TRBV6-5, the J call TRBJ2-2; TCRdb designates TRBD1, a call that cannot be tested without DNA. The CDR3 consists of 15 residues. Germline loops: CDR1 MNHEY, CDR2 SVGAGI. This CDR3 is CASSPGTGNTGELFF.